This TCR beta chain was sequenced during a study of control samples from healthy donors and cancer patients. Profiling relied on immunoSEQ multiplex PCR, and the TCRdb table lists in-frame clones only, not all of them. The sample includes 100,000 to 130,000 clones, 70% to 85% seen only once; the top ten take roughly 6.5%. CDR3 length: 11 amino acids. With 4 bases removed from V and 3 bases from J, the gap between germline ends came to 7 bases. Germline V gene sequence: CDR1 SQVTM, CDR2 ANQGSEA. Sequenced: blood. The chain uses TRBV29-1 and TRBJ2-7, with D possibly called TRBD1 or TRBD2 (5 bases each). This receptor was obtained from a man aged 18 to 29 in good health. The CDR3 loop is CSVGGFYEQYF. As DNA, the CDR3 is TGCAGCGTTGGGGGGTTCTACGAGCAGTACTTC.